Detailed here is one T cell receptor beta chain. What it recognizes is unknown. This record comes from a study of Ad26.COV2.S vaccination and SARS-CoV-2 variants. Per the germline V gene, CDR1 is SEHNR and CDR2 is FQNEAQ (reference sequence). Trimming pared 2 bases from V and 6 bases from J, leaving 16 bases between. The CDR3 consists of 15 residues. This table comes from immunoSEQ multiplex PCR, and its TCRdb copy is limited to in-frame clones, with some not included. This repertoire shows 430,000 or so clones, roughly 89% found once; its top ten account for about 2.5%. The treatment was: around 19 received Ad26.COV2.S at low or high dose, single or two shots; 5 received placebo; per-sample allocation not given. Sampling was performed 63 days after the first vaccine or placebo injection. Donor was an adult aged 18-55 years in Boston. Whole-study results and caveats: It was reported that spike-specific CD8+ and CD4+ T cell responses were substantially broad after vaccination. Vaccinated individuals (as opposed to placebo recipients) had higher spike-specific TCR breadth.

The sequence was collected from a person aged 18-65 years who received the Ad26.COV2.S COVID-19 vaccine or a placebo. Source: peripheral blood, taken in a trial of Ad26.COV2.S vaccine versus placebo. The chain uses TRBV7-9 and TRBJ2-5; no clear D gene. The CDR3 DNA sequence: TGTGCCAGCAGCTTAAAAGCTGGGGTAGGAAAGACCCAGTACTTC. This sequence encodes CASSLKAGVGKTQYF. Variable domain in full (rest from reference TRBV7-9 and TRBJ2-5): DTGVSQNPRHKITKRGQNVTFRCDPISEHNRLYWYRQTLGQGPEFLTYFQNEAQLEKSRLLSDRFSAERPKGSFSTLEIQRTEQGDSAMYLCASSLKAGVGKTQYFGPGTRLLVL.